These 15 T cell receptor beta chains were sequenced from one sample in a study of T cell responses to AZD1222 COVID-19 vaccine. The table came from immunoSEQ multiplex PCR; TCRdb's copy has only in-frame clones and leaves some out. Here the sample spans some 66,000 clones, about 88% being singletons. The sample was peripheral blood, taken on day 0 of AZD1222 vaccination. These receptors were obtained from an adult in good health.

This chain uses TRBV15 with TRBJ1-4, with TRBD1 matching 7 bases. The CDR3 runs 16 residues. Germline V CDR1 and CDR2: LNHNV, YYDKDF (reference sequence). Unmatched junction bases numbered 9, after V lost 0 bases and J lost 8 bases. This CDR3 reads CATSREVGQGDEKLFF. The CDR3 nucleotides are TGTGCCACCAGCAGAGAGGTGGGTCAGGGGGACGAAAAACTGTTTTTT.

The CDR3 nucleotides read TGTGCCAGCCAGGGGCAGTACGAGCAGTACTTC. Its translation is CASQGQYEQYF. The V and J genes are TRBV19 and TRBJ2-7; TRBD1 is a possible D gene (6 bases). Germline CDR1 LNHDA, CDR2 SQIVND (reference sequence). CDR3 size: 11 residues. Trimming took off 9 bases at V and 4 bases at J, with 10 bases between the two ends.

This sequence joins TRBV5-1 and TRBJ2-6; D may be TRBD1 (5 bases). This CDR3 spans 15 amino acids. CDR1 SGHRS and CDR2 YFSETQ come from the germline V gene. Trimming took 0 bases from V and 4 from J, leaving 8 bases between them. CDR3 amino acids: CASSLAGSGANVLTF. CDR3 sequence (DNA): TGCGCCAGCAGCTTGGCAGGGTCCGGGGCCAACGTCCTGACTTTC.

The V and J genes are TRBV9 and TRBJ2-1, with 15 bases lining up with TRBD2. CDR3 length: 18 amino acids. With V trimmed by 5 bases and J by 0 bases, 6 bases remained unmatched. The V gene's germline CDR1 is SGDLS and CDR2 YYNGEE. The CDR3 reads CASSAGTSGGLSYNEQFF. Here the CDR3 DNA reads TGTGCCAGCAGTGCCGGGACTAGCGGGGGGCTCTCCTACAATGAGCAGTTCTTC.

The rearrangement joins TRBV29-1 to TRBJ1-4, with 10 positions matching TRBD1. The V gene end was trimmed by 1 base and the J gene end by 6 bases; junction bases not matched to a gene: 2. Germline CDR1 SQVTM, CDR2 ANQGSEA. The CDR3 sequence is 14 residues long. The CDR3: CSVEGGTGDEKLFF. CDR3 DNA sequence: TGCAGCGTTGAAGGAGGGACAGGGGATGAAAAACTGTTTTTT. Looking up the rest from reference TRBV29-1 and TRBJ1-4 gives the full variable domain: SAVISQKPSRDICQRGTSLTIQCQVDSQVTMMFWYRQQPGQSLTLIATANQGSEATYESGFVIDKFPISRPNLTFSTLTVSNMSPEDSSIYLCSVEGGTGDEKLFFGSGTQLSVL.

The chain carries TRBV6-4 and TRBJ2-3; the D gene is possibly TRBD1 (6 bases). The CDR3 runs to 16 residues. CDR1 MRHNA and CDR2 SNTAGT come from the germline V gene. The V gene lost 6 bases and the J gene lost 2 bases, with 18 bases spanning the gap. The chain's CDR3 is CASSREGGPPTDTQYF. The CDR3 DNA reads as TGTGCCAGCAGCAGGGAAGGGGGACCACCCACAGATACGCAGTATTTT.

The rearrangement links TRBV30 to TRBJ1-1; 7 positions match TRBD1. V gave up 5 bases and J gave up 5 bases; unmatched junction bases: 2. The CDR3 contains 11 residues. Germline CDR1 GTSNPN, CDR2 SVGIG (reference sequence). CDR3 in DNA: TGTGCCTGGGCCAGGGGGACTGAAGCTTTCTTT. It translates to CAWARGTEAFF.

The chain combines TRBV12-3 or TRBV12-4 with TRBJ1-5; D gene ambiguous. Trimming pared 0 bases from V and 4 bases from J, leaving 4 bases between. The CDR3 totals 13 residues. The DNA of the CDR3 is TGTGCCAGCAGTTTAGCTTTAAATCAGCCCCAGCATTTT. It translates to CASSLALNQPQHF.

About this clone: An end of the junction differs from the germline gene, which may be a read error. The chain is built from TRBV15 and TRBJ1-2; unclear D gene. CDR3 length equals 15 residues. Looked up from germline, CDR1 is LNHNV and CDR2 is YYDKDF (reference sequence). The CDR3 is CATSRGRAPNYGYTF. CDR3 nucleotide sequence: TGTGCCACCAGCAGAGGTAGAGCTCCTAACTATGGCTACACTTTC.

V usage is TRBV18 and J usage is TRBJ1-5; D may be TRBD1 (6 bases). Germline loops: CDR1 KGHSH, CDR2 LQKENI. Trimming cost V 6 bases and J 5 bases, with 20 bases left between them. CDR3 length equals 16 residues. The CDR3 DNA reads as TGTGCCAGCTCCCCGCTGGGAAGGACAGATCATCAGCCCCAGCATTTT. Its protein product is CASSPLGRTDHQPQHF.

This chain joins TRBV2 and TRBJ1-2, with D uncertain. The V gene lost 8 bases and the J gene lost 5 bases, with 6 bases spanning the gap. The CDR3 has 10 amino acids. Looked up from germline, CDR1 is SNHLY and CDR2 is FYNNEI. CDR3 protein: CASFLYGYTF. Here the CDR3 DNA reads TGTGCCAGCTTCCTATATGGCTACACCTTC.

Only a few counts were recorded for this clone. The genes are TRBV4-3 and TRBJ2-3, with a weak D call TRBD2 (5 bases). The CDR3 extends over 11 amino acids. Germline V gives CDR1 LGHNA, CDR2 YSLEER. Trimming left V 6 bases short and J 8 bases short, with 9 bases between. The CDR3 DNA sequence: TGCGCCAGCAGACTGAGCGGTACGCAGTATTTT. As protein: CASRLSGTQYF.

The CDR3 loop is CAWSQQGALSNQPQHF. CDR3 nucleotides: TGTGCCTGGAGTCAACAGGGGGCGCTAAGCAATCAGCCCCAGCATTTT. This chain joins TRBV30 and TRBJ1-5, with TRBD1 identical over 9 bases. The CDR3 sequence is 16 residues long. Germline V gene sequence: CDR1 GTSNPN, CDR2 SVGIG (reference sequence). J gave up 1 base and V 2 bases, and 6 bases lay outside the gene matches.

This sequence joins TRBV6-5 and TRBJ1-1, with TRBD1 matching over 7 bases. This CDR3 contains 14 residues. Trimming removed 7 bases from V and 8 bases from J; junction bases left unmatched: 13. Germline V gene lookup returns CDR1 MNHEY and CDR2 SVGAGI. The CDR3 region is CASNLGYRQGEAFF. The CDR3 DNA reads TGTGCCAGCAACCTCGGATATAGACAGGGCGAAGCTTTCTTT.

The chain employs TRBV20-1 and TRBJ1-4; D might be TRBD1 (6 bases). Germline values: CDR1 DFQATT, CDR2 SNEGSKA (reference sequence). This CDR3 is 15 amino acids long. V was trimmed by 3 bases and J by 2 bases, leaving 13 bases between them. CDR3 nucleotides: TGCAGTGCTAGTCCCGGGGGCAGTACTAATGAAAAACTGTTTTTT. Protein product: CSASPGGSTNEKLFF.